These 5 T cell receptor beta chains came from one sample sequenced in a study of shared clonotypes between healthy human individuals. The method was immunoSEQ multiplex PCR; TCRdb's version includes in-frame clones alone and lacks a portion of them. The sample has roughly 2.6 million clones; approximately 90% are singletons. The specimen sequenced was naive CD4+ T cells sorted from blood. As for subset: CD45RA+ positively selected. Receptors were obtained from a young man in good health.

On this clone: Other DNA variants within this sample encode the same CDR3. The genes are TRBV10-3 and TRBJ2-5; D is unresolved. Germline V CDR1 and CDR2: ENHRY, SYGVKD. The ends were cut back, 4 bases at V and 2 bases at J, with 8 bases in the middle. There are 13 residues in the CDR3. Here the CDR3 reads CAISAGPQETQYF. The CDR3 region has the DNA TGTGCCATCAGTGCAGGACCTCAAGAGACCCAGTACTTC.

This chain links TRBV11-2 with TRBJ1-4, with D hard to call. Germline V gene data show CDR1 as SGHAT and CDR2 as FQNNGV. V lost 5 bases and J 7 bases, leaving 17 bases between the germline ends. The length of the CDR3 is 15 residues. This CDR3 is CASSPLGPVSEKLFF. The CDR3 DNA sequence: TGTGCCAGCAGCCCCCTCGGGCCTGTTAGTGAAAAACTGTTTTTT.

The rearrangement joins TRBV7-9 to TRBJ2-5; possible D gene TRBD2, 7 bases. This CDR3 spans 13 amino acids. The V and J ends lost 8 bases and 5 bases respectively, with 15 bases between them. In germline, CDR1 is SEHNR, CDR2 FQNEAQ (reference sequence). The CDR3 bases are TGTGCCAGCGGGCGGGGGCCGGGGGAGACCCAGTACTTC. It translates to CASGRGPGETQYF.

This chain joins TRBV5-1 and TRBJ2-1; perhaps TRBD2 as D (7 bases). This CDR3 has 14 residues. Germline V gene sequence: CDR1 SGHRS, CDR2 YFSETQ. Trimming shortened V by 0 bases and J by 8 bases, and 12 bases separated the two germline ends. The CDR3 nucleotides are TGCGCCAGCAGCTTGGGACGGGGGGCCTATGAGCAGTTCTTC. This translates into CASSLGRGAYEQFF.

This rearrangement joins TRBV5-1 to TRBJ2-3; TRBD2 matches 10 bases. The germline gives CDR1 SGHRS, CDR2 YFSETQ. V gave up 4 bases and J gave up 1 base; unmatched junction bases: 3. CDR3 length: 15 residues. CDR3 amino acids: CASSPGLAGTDTQYF. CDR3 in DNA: TGCGCCAGCAGCCCAGGACTAGCGGGCACAGATACGCAGTATTTT.